Presented here are 20 T cell receptor beta chains from one specimen sequenced in a study of blood T cell repertoires in COVID-19. Sequencing used immunoSEQ multiplex PCR; TCRdb keeps in-frame clones, though not all of them. The sample lists around 150,000 clones, over 85% seen once, with roughly 1.9% in the top ten. Sequencing was performed on peripheral blood. The receptors derive from a woman between 55 and 75 years old with COVID-19, enrolled during active disease.

This clone was seen just once. The chain links TRBV24-1 to TRBJ1-6; 8 bases map to TRBD1. V shed 4 bases, J shed 4 bases, and the junction held 2 bases outside the gene matches. CDR1 is KGHDR, CDR2 SFDVKD, per germline. The CDR3 sequence is 15 residues long. The CDR3 DNA reads as TGTGCCACCAGTGACCGGACAGGGTATAATTCACCCCTCCACTTT. This encodes CATSDRTGYNSPLHF.

This rearrangement joins TRBV7-3 to TRBJ2-1; TRBD1 might be the D (6 bases). The V end lost 5 bases, the J end lost 2 bases, and 13 bases lay between the germline ends. The germline V gene has CDR1 SGHTA and CDR2 FQGTGA. The CDR3 length is 15 residues. The CDR3 DNA reads TGTGCCAGCAGCCTACAGGGAGCCCCCTACAATGAGCAGTTCTTC. It codes for CASSLQGAPYNEQFF.

The chain has TRBV11-3 and TRBJ2-2, with 8 bases aligning to TRBD1. CDR3 length: 15 residues. CDR1 is SGHNT, CDR2 YENEEA, per germline. The V and J ends lost 6 bases and 3 bases, in that order; junction bases with no gene match: 6. DNA for the CDR3: TGTGCCAGCAGTCAGGGGGCGAGGGACACCGGGGAGCTGTTTTTT. This translates into CASSQGARDTGELFF.

This clone has a single count. J is TRBJ1-3 and V is TRBV7-8; D not certain. Trimming shortened V by 5 bases and J by 1 base, and 9 bases separated the two germline ends. Per the germline V gene, CDR1 is SGHVS and CDR2 is FQNEAQ. This CDR3 is 14 amino acids long. The CDR3 protein is CASSPLESGNTIYF. Written as DNA, the CDR3 is TGTGCCAGCAGCCCCTTAGAGTCTGGAAACACCATATATTTT.

The V gene is TRBV2, the J gene TRBJ1-6; tentative D call: TRBD1 (6 bases). The CDR3 consists of 15 residues. CDR1 is SNHLY, CDR2 FYNNEI, per germline. Between the trimmed V and J ends, which lost 6 bases and 6 bases, there was a span of 15 bases. In DNA form, the CDR3 reads TGTGCCAGCAGGATTACAGGGTCGAGTAATTCACCCCTCCACTTT. The encoded protein is CASRITGSSNSPLHF.

The V call is TRBV5-4, the J call TRBJ1-1; D gene ambiguous. From germline, CDR1 is SGHNT and CDR2 YYREEE (reference sequence). Trimming stripped 1 base from V and 0 bases from J, with 7 bases between. The CDR3 is 14 amino acids. CDR3 loop: CASSLFQVNTEAFF. CDR3 in DNA: TGTGCCAGCAGCTTGTTTCAGGTGAACACTGAAGCTTTCTTT.

The chain carries TRBV7-2 and TRBJ1-2; 7 nucleotides agree with TRBD1. This CDR3 contains 16 residues. Germline CDR1 is SGHTA and CDR2 is FQGNSA. V was pared by 5 bases and J by 0 bases, with 9 bases of the junction left unmatched. The CDR3, as DNA: TGTGCCAGCAGCCCCACCTGGGACAGTTCTAACTATGGCTACACCTTC. Residues: CASSPTWDSSNYGYTF.

The chain has TRBV3-1 (or the pseudogene TRBV3-2) and TRBJ1-6; perhaps TRBD1 as D (6 bases). V lost 8 bases and J lost 5, with 31 bases in between. CDR3 length equals 20 residues. CDR1 is LGHDT, CDR2 YNNKEL, per germline (reference sequence). Here the CDR3 DNA reads TGTGCCAGCCCTGTAATAGGCCCGGGACACCCCTGCCTCGATAATTCACCCCTCCACTTT. Translated, it gives CASPVIGPGHPCLDNSPLHF.

The rearrangement joins TRBV20-1 to TRBJ2-5; TRBD1 is a possible D gene (6 bases). V was pared by 8 bases and J by 4 bases, with 11 bases between. CDR1 and CDR2 (germline): DFQATT, SNEGSKA (reference sequence). There are 11 residues in the CDR3. CDR3 DNA sequence: TGCAGTACCGGGACAACAGAGACCCAGTACTTC. Translating it yields CSTGTTETQYF.

V is TRBV5-4 and J is TRBJ1-5; 7 nucleotides match TRBD1. The CDR3 is made up of 13 amino acids. CDR1 is SGHNT and CDR2 is YYREEE in the germline V gene (reference sequence). The V and J ends lost 3 bases and 6 bases, in that order; junction bases with no gene match: 3. In DNA form, the CDR3 reads TGTGCCAGCAGCTCAAACAGGGGTCAGCCCCAGCATTTT. Amino acid sequence: CASSSNRGQPQHF.

The J gene is TRBJ1-3, the V gene TRBV9, with D possibly being TRBD1 (6 bases). The germline V gene encodes CDR1 SGDLS and CDR2 YYNGEE. Trimming removed 4 bases from V and 4 bases from J, with 15 bases in between. This CDR3 has 15 residues. CDR3 sequence: CASSPGTRVGNTIYF. The CDR3 DNA is TGTGCCAGCAGCCCCGGGACAAGGGTCGGAAACACCATATATTTT.

The chain joins TRBV21-1 to TRBJ1-2. TRBV21-1 is a pseudogene locus. The CDR3 totals 13 residues. DNA of the CDR3: TGTGCCAGCAGCAAATGGGGAGAATATGGCTACACCTTC. Translating gives CASSKWGEYGYTF.

The CDR3 DNA reads as TGTGCCAGCAGCCTCAGGTACGGCATTCCAATCTTGAACACTGAAGCTTTCTTT. It translates to CASSLRYGIPILNTEAFF. The chain uses TRBV5-8 and TRBJ1-1; D unclear. The CDR3 totals 18 residues. Germline assignment: CDR1 SGHTS and CDR2 YDEGEE. Trimming removed 4 bases at V and 0 bases at J, with 22 bases between.

This clone was picked up a small number of times. The V call is TRBV7-9, the J call TRBJ1-2; unclear D gene. V gave up 0 bases and J gave up 6 bases, with 14 bases separating them. This CDR3 comprises 15 residues. The germline V gene has CDR1 SEHNR and CDR2 FQNEAQ (reference sequence). As DNA, the CDR3 is TGTGCCAGCAGCTTAGCAGGCATGTGGGCTGATGGCTACACCTTC. Its protein product is CASSLAGMWADGYTF. The entire variable domain, with the rest obtained from reference TRBV7-9 and TRBJ1-2, is as follows: DTGVSQNPRHKITKRGQNVTFRCDPISEHNRLYWYRQTLGQGPEFLTYFQNEAQLEKSRLLSDRFSAERPKGSFSTLEIQRTEQGDSAMYLCASSLAGMWADGYTFGSGTRLTVV.

The chain employs TRBV7-8 and TRBJ2-7; a weak D match, TRBD2 (5 bases). The CDR3 has 14 residues. Germline CDR1 and CDR2: SGHVS and FQNEAQ. V was clipped by 7 bases and J by 3 bases, with 16 bases between them. DNA of the CDR3: TGTGCCAGCACCCTGGGGAGCCTAAGCTACGAGCAGTACTTC. As protein: CASTLGSLSYEQYF.

This chain connects TRBV4-2 to TRBJ1-4; D is uncertain. The CDR3 consists of 13 residues. Trimming took 0 bases from V and 5 from J, leaving 4 bases between them. The germline V gene has CDR1 LGHNA and CDR2 YNFKEQ. CDR3 sequence (DNA): TGTGCCAGCAGCCAAGAGCTAAATGAAAAACTGTTTTTT. This gives the protein CASSQELNEKLFF.

The J gene is TRBJ1-4, the V gene TRBV20-1; TRBD1 agrees at 7 bases. In germline, CDR1 is DFQATT, CDR2 SNEGSKA (reference sequence). With V trimmed by 3 bases and J by 6 bases, 4 bases remained unmatched. The CDR3 length is 13 residues. In nucleotides, the CDR3 is TGCAGTGCTAGTTCAGGGGGATATGAAAAACTGTTTTTT. This codes for CSASSGGYEKLFF.

This rearrangement joins TRBV6-5 to TRBJ2-5; perhaps TRBD1 as D (6 bases). CDR1 is MNHEY and CDR2 is SVGAGI in the germline V gene. Trimming pared 2 bases from V and 2 bases from J, leaving 12 bases between. CDR3 length equals 15 residues. The CDR3 reads CASSYGWGPQETQYF. DNA of the CDR3: TGTGCCAGCAGTTACGGGTGGGGGCCTCAAGAGACCCAGTACTTC.

The V gene is TRBV14, the J gene TRBJ1-1; D ambiguous. CDR3 length: 14 residues. Germline CDR1 reads SGHDN; CDR2 reads FVKESK. V lost 0 bases, J lost 4 bases, and 9 bases lay in between. The DNA for the CDR3 is TGTGCCAGCAGCCAAGATTTGCGGGTCACTGAAGCTTTCTTT. The encoded protein is CASSQDLRVTEAFF.

The chain links TRBV7-9 to TRBJ2-6, with D maybe TRBD1 (6 bases). Trimming removed 5 bases from V and 1 base from J, with 9 bases in between. The germline gives CDR1 SEHNR, CDR2 FQNEAQ (reference sequence). CDR3 length: 15 amino acids. CDR3 amino acids: CASSTTGSGANVLTF. The DNA for the CDR3 is TGTGCCAGCAGCACAACAGGGTCTGGGGCCAACGTCCTGACTTTC.